The 23 T cell receptor beta chains below come from one sample, sequenced in a study of cytomegalovirus exposure and HLA in healthy donors. In the PCR, 60 Vbeta and 13 Jbeta primers were used. Profiled with immunoSEQ multiplex PCR; TCRdb holds only in-frame clones, not every one. The repertoire holds fewer than 120,000 clones, roughly 86% seen once, with less than 2% in the top ten. Sample: PBMCs. The receptors shown here come from a man between 35 and 55 years old in good health and CMV-seronegative.

This sequence joins TRBV6-5 and TRBJ2-6; weak D call: TRBD2 (5 bases). The CDR3 spans 15 residues. The germline V gene encodes CDR1 MNHEY and CDR2 SVGAGI. The V end lost 4 bases, the J end lost 4 bases, and 11 bases lay between the germline ends. CDR3 coding DNA: TGTGCCAGCAGTTCTTATGGGGAGGGGGCCAACGTCCTGACTTTC. Encoded protein: CASSSYGEGANVLTF.

J is TRBJ1-1 and V is TRBV6-5; 8 bases map to TRBD1. The CDR3 is made up of 14 amino acids. Losses at the gene ends were 4 bases for V and 6 bases for J; bases not matched to a gene: 7. Germline loops: CDR1 MNHEY, CDR2 SVGAGI. DNA for the CDR3: TGTGCCAGCAGTTCCACAGGGGGACGGCCTGAAGCTTTCTTT. Translating it yields CASSSTGGRPEAFF.

The genes are TRBV7-3 and TRBJ2-3; D is unresolved. The germline V gene has CDR1 SGHTA and CDR2 FQGTGA. The CDR3 length is 12 residues. V was shortened by 5 bases and J by 6 bases, with 9 bases between the two germline ends. The CDR3 here is CASSAAGDTQYF. DNA for the CDR3: TGTGCCAGCAGCGCCGCCGGGGATACGCAGTATTTT.

This clone has more than one count but fewer than ten. This chain connects TRBV29-1 to TRBJ1-1; D ambiguous. The V gene lost 3 bases and the J gene lost 4 bases, with 12 bases spanning the gap. From germline, CDR1 is SQVTM and CDR2 ANQGSEA. The CDR3 is 13 amino acids. This CDR3 reads CSVDAGGSTEAFF. CDR3 coding DNA: TGCAGCGTTGATGCGGGAGGGAGCACTGAAGCTTTCTTT.

This clone occurred a few times. This chain connects TRBV20-1 to TRBJ2-5, with TRBD1 as a possible D gene (5 bases). The CDR3 runs 11 residues. V lost 5 bases and J lost 3, with 7 bases in between. The germline V gene encodes CDR1 DFQATT and CDR2 SNEGSKA (reference sequence). CDR3 coding DNA: TGCAGTGCTTGGACAAAAGAGACCCAGTACTTC. Its protein is CSAWTKETQYF.

The chain uses TRBV5-1 and TRBJ2-2; D gene ambiguous. Germline-derived CDR1 and CDR2 are SGHRS and YFSETQ. The CDR3 spans 13 residues. The V gene lost 3 bases and the J gene lost 4 bases, with 7 bases spanning the gap. This chain's CDR3 is CASSSRPTGELFF. Written as DNA, the CDR3 is TGCGCCAGCAGCTCCCGTCCCACCGGGGAGCTGTTTTTT. Using reference TRBV5-1 and TRBJ2-2 for the parts outside the CDR3, the full variable domain is KAGVTQTPRYLIKTRGQQVTLSCSPISGHRSVSWYQQTPGQGLQFLFEYFSETQRNKGNFPGRFSGRQFSNSRSEMNVSTLELGDSALYLCASSSRPTGELFFGEGSRLTVL.

This clone was seen only once. The chain carries TRBV6-1 and TRBJ2-5, with D unresolved. The CDR3 has 14 amino acids. Germline V gives CDR1 MNHNS, CDR2 SASEGT. Trimming cost V 7 bases and J 1 base, with 13 bases left between them. CDR3 amino acids: CASTLTVTQETQYF. The CDR3 nucleotides are TGTGCCAGCACCCTTACTGTTACCCAAGAGACCCAGTACTTC.

The V call is TRBV18, the J call TRBJ1-4; TRBD1 matches at 8 bases. Germline V lookup: CDR1 KGHSH, CDR2 LQKENI. The CDR3 runs to 14 residues. V was pared by 1 base and J by 10 bases, with 5 bases of the junction left unmatched. CDR3 in amino acids: CASSPRETGVKLFF. The CDR3 coding sequence is TGTGCCAGCTCACCACGAGAGACAGGGGTAAAACTGTTTTTT.

The chain joins TRBV7-9 to TRBJ1-2; D is unclear. Germline CDR1 and CDR2: SEHNR and FQNEAQ (reference sequence). The V and J ends lost 5 bases and 4 bases respectively, with 17 bases between them. CDR3 size: 15 residues. This chain's CDR3 is CASSPEAAGSYGYTF. DNA for the CDR3: TGTGCCAGCAGCCCCGAGGCCGCGGGTTCCTATGGCTACACCTTC.

The CDR3 DNA reads TGTGCCAGCAGCCCGTTAGGGGGAACCGGGGAGCTGTTTTTT. Residues: CASSPLGGTGELFF. This sequence joins TRBV7-3 and TRBJ2-2, with D possibly matching TRBD1 (6 bases). This CDR3 region has 14 residues. Per the germline V gene, CDR1 is SGHTA and CDR2 is FQGTGA. The ends were cut back, 5 bases at V and 5 bases at J, with 12 bases in the middle.

The chain has TRBV4-3 and TRBJ2-1, with TRBD1 identical over 12 bases. Germline CDR1 reads LGHNA; CDR2 reads YSLEER. V gave up 3 bases and J gave up 8 bases; unmatched junction bases: 2. CDR3 length equals 14 residues. CDR3 DNA sequence: TGCGCCAGCAGCCAGGGGACAGGGGGCTATGAGCAGTTCTTC. Translating it yields CASSQGTGGYEQFF.

The V gene is TRBV4-2, the J gene TRBJ1-2, with 11 bases lining up with TRBD1. The junction had 6 bases not matched to a gene; V was cut back by 4 bases and J by 5 bases. Germline V gene lookup returns CDR1 LGHNA and CDR2 YNFKEQ. The CDR3 is 15 amino acids. CDR3 bases: TGTGCCAGCAGCCGAGGGACAGGGGGTCCTTATGGCTACACCTTC. It encodes CASSRGTGGPYGYTF.

V gene TRBV4-3 combines with J gene TRBJ2-3, with D possibly TRBD2 on 6 matching bases. V was shortened by 0 bases and J by 5 bases, with 15 bases between the two germline ends. CDR1 is LGHNA, CDR2 YSLEER, per germline. The CDR3 consists of 16 residues. CDR3 loop: CASSQDQGLGGDTQYF. The CDR3 bases are TGCGCCAGCAGCCAAGATCAAGGATTGGGGGGAGATACGCAGTATTTT.

The V and J genes are TRBV10-3 and TRBJ1-5; 8 bases fit TRBD1. The CDR3 runs to 15 residues. CDR1 and CDR2 from the germline V gene are ENHRY and SYGVKD. The V segment lost 3 bases and the J segment 3 bases; nucleotides outside the gene matches: 4. This chain's CDR3 is CAISEGTGLNQPQHF. The CDR3 region has the DNA TGTGCCATCAGTGAAGGGACAGGCCTCAATCAGCCCCAGCATTTT.

The chain recombines TRBV6-5 with TRBJ1-1, with D uncertain. CDR3 length: 12 amino acids. V lost 6 bases, J lost 1 base, and 6 bases lay in between. Germline V gives CDR1 MNHEY, CDR2 SVGAGI. The CDR3 sequence is CASSLKNTEAFF. CDR3 coding DNA: TGTGCCAGCAGCCTAAAGAACACTGAAGCTTTCTTT.

This clone was seen a single time. V gene TRBV6-4 combines with J gene TRBJ2-7; TRBD2 matches at 12 bases. CDR1 and CDR2 (germline): MRHNA, SNTAGT. CDR3 length: 15 residues. V trimming: 6 bases; J trimming: 5 bases; junction bases outside the gene matches: 8. CDR3 sequence: CASSALAGGPDEQYF. DNA of the CDR3: TGTGCCAGCAGCGCCCTAGCGGGGGGGCCCGACGAGCAGTACTTC.

The chain carries TRBV28 and TRBJ2-2, with 8 bases aligning to TRBD2. The length of the CDR3 is 17 residues. In germline, CDR1 is MDHEN, CDR2 SYDVKM. V trimming: 3 bases; J trimming: 6 bases; junction bases outside the gene matches: 12. The chain's CDR3 is CASSFPPGGVMSGELFF. Written as DNA, the CDR3 is TGTGCCAGCAGTTTCCCCCCGGGGGGGGTTATGTCCGGGGAGCTGTTTTTT.

In its sample, this clone was seen a few times. J is TRBJ2-3 and V is TRBV7-2, with D possibly being TRBD1 (5 bases). CDR1 and CDR2 from the germline V gene are SGHTA and FQGNSA. V was cut by 1 base and J by 3 bases, with 11 bases left in between. The CDR3 spans 15 residues. CDR3 protein: CASSLVQGRTDTQYF. The CDR3 DNA is TGTGCCAGCAGCTTAGTTCAGGGTCGGACAGATACGCAGTATTTT.

V is TRBV28 and J is TRBJ1-2; D gene ambiguous. V lost 4 bases, J lost 3 bases, and 9 bases lay in between. The germline CDR1 and CDR2 sequences are MDHEN and SYDVKM. This CDR3 contains 13 residues. The CDR3 is CASSSRSYYGYTF. The CDR3 DNA reads TGTGCCAGCAGTTCGAGGAGCTACTATGGCTACACCTTC.

V usage is TRBV6-5 and J usage is TRBJ1-2; tentative D call: TRBD1 (5 bases). The CDR3 runs 12 residues. Per the germline V gene, CDR1 is MNHEY and CDR2 is SVGAGI. V lost 6 bases and J lost 6, with 11 bases in between. The DNA for the CDR3 is TGTGCCAGCAGGGGACTGGGTAATGGCTACACCTTC. Translation: CASRGLGNGYTF.

This chain links TRBV6-1 with TRBJ1-5; D gene ambiguous. V was cut by 3 bases and J by 6 bases, with 15 bases left in between. The CDR3 is made up of 15 amino acids. The germline V gene has CDR1 MNHNS and CDR2 SASEGT. This CDR3 reads CASSDIHGVGQPQHF. The CDR3 bases are TGTGCCAGCAGTGACATCCACGGGGTTGGTCAGCCCCAGCATTTT.

The chain links TRBV11-1 to TRBJ2-1, with D possibly being TRBD2 (7 bases). This CDR3 is 16 amino acids long. The ends were cut back, 0 bases at V and 7 bases at J, with 16 bases in the middle. The germline CDR1 and CDR2 sequences are SGHAT and FQDESV (reference sequence). CDR3 DNA sequence: TGTGCCAGCAGCTTAGCGGGGGGGCGATGGCCGAATGAGCAGTTCTTC. Amino acids: CASSLAGGRWPNEQFF.

The chain couples TRBV19 to TRBJ1-1; maybe TRBD1 (5 bases). Trimming stripped 2 bases from V and 4 bases from J, with 11 bases between. This CDR3 spans 14 amino acids. In germline, CDR1 is LNHDA, CDR2 SQIVND (reference sequence). CDR3 protein: CASSIQGGGTEAFF. The CDR3 DNA follows: TGTGCCAGTAGTATACAGGGAGGCGGCACTGAAGCTTTCTTT. The variable domain in full, with the rest retrieved from reference TRBV19 and TRBJ1-1, is DGGITQSPKYLFRKEGQNVTLSCEQNLNHDAMYWYRQDPGQGLRLIYYSQIVNDFQKGDIAEGYSVSREKKESFPLTVTSAQKNPTAFYLCASSIQGGGTEAFFGQGTRLTVV.